The clone carrying this TCR beta chain has a count of ten or more. Its antigen is still unknown. The authors isolated PBMCs from about 10 ml of fresh peripheral blood. The CDR3 is 13 amino acids. In germline, CDR1 is MNHEY, CDR2 SVGAGI. V lost 4 bases, J lost 3 bases, and 9 bases lay in between. This specimen belongs to a study of Graves' ophthalmopathy and Graves' hyperthyroidism. The study, taken as a whole, reports: This model predicted ophthalmopathy progression (sensitivity 70% to 71%, specificity 72% to 85%).

RNA transcripts were the template, and TCR beta CDR3 regions were amplified from them. RT-PCR in the first round used HTBI primers; a second-round multiplex PCR followed. TCRdb re-called the multiplex PCR reads with MiXCR, one entry per CDR3 protein. This table has approximately 160,000 distinct CDR3 sequences, 35% to 50% appearing once. The rearrangement joins TRBV6-5 to TRBJ1-2; TRBD1 is a possible D gene (6 bases). The source material was peripheral blood. The receptor's source is a man aged 30-40 years with Graves' ophthalmopathy. CDR3 in amino acids: CASSSGGDYGYTF. CDR3 nucleotide sequence: TGTGCCAGCAGTTCGGGGGGCGACTATGGCTACACCTTC.